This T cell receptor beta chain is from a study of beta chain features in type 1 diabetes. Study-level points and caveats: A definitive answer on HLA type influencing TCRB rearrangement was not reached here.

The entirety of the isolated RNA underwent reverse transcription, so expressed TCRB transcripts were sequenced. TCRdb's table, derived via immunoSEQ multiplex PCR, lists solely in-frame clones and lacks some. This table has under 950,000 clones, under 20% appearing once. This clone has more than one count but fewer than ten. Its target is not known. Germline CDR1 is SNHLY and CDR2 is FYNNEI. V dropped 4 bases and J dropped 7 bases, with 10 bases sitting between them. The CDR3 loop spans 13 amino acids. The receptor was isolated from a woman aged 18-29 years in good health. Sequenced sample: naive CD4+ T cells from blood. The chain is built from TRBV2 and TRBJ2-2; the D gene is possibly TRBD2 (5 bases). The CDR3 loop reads CASSGGSVGELFF. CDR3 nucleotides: TGTGCCAGCAGTGGAGGGAGTGTCGGGGAGCTGTTTTTT. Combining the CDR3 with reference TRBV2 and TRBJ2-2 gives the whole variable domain EPEVTQTPSHQVTQMGQEVILRCVPISNHLYFYWYRQILGQKVEFLVSFYNNEISEKSEIFDDQFSVERPDGSNFTLKIRSTKLEDSAMYFCASSGGSVGELFFGEGSRLTVL.